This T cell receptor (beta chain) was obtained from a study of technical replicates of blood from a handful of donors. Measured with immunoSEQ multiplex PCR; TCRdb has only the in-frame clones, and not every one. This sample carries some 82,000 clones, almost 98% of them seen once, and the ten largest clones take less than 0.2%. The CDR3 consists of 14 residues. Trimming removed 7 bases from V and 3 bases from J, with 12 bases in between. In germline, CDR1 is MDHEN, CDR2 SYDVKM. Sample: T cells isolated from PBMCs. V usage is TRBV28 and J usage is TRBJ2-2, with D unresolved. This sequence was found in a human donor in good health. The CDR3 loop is CASTRSLDTGELFF. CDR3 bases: TGTGCCAGCACACGGTCTTTAGACACCGGGGAGCTGTTTTTT.